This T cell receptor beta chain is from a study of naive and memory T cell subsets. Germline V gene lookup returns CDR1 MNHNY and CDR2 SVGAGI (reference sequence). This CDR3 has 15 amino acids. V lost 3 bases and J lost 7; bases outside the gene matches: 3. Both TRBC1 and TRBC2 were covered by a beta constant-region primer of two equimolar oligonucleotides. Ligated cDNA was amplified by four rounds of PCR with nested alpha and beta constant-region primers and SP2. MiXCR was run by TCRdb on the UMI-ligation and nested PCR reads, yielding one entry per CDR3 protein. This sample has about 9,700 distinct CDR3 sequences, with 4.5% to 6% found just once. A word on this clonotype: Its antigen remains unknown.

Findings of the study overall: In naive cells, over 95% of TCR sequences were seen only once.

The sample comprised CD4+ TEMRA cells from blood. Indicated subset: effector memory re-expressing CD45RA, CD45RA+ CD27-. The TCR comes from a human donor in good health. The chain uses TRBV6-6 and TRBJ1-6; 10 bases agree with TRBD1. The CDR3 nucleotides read TGTGCCAGCAGTTATTCGGGACAGGGGAATTCACCCCTCCACTTT. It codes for CASSYSGQGNSPLHF.